The 21 T cell receptor beta chains listed next were all sequenced from one sample in a study of shared T cell receptors in the human thymus (dated by TCRdb to the early 2020s). The method was the immunoSEQ multiplex PCR assay. The clones in this table, taken by TCRdb from immuneACCESS, are in-frame only. Not every clone is retained; where verified, under half of the shortfall comes from an unresolved V gene, and the cause of the rest is unknown. The sample table holds roughly 410,000 clones, of which roughly 94% were seen once. About 0.02% of the sample lies in the top ten. What was sequenced was thymocytes. The receptors derive from a human donor.

The rearrangement joins TRBV5-1 to TRBJ1-1; TRBD1 agrees at 9 bases. Germline values: CDR1 SGHRS, CDR2 YFSETQ. This CDR3 has 17 residues. With 0 bases clipped from V and 4 bases from J, the junction kept 10 bases outside the gene matches. The CDR3 protein is CASSLETGGRVRTEAFF. Here the CDR3 DNA reads TGCGCCAGCAGCTTGGAGACAGGGGGTCGTGTTCGCACTGAAGCTTTCTTT.

V usage is TRBV4-2 and J usage is TRBJ2-1; possibly TRBD2 for D (7 bases). Between the trimmed V and J ends, which lost 6 bases and 1 base, there was a span of 22 bases. The CDR3 sequence is 18 residues long. The germline V gene has CDR1 LGHNA and CDR2 YNFKEQ. CDR3 residues: CASRPDRGGERSYNEQFF. Here the CDR3 DNA reads TGTGCCAGCAGGCCTGATAGGGGGGGGGAGAGGTCCTACAATGAGCAGTTCTTC.

The rearrangement uses TRBV27 and TRBJ1-3, with D maybe TRBD1 (5 bases). This CDR3 spans 14 amino acids. The germline V and J ends were trimmed by 6 bases and 3 bases, with 12 bases remaining between them. CDR1 and CDR2 from the germline V gene are MNHEY and SMNVEV (reference sequence). The CDR3 sequence is CASSTGTNGNTIYF. In nucleotides, the CDR3 is TGTGCCAGCAGCACCGGGACGAATGGAAACACCATATATTTT.

The chain joins TRBV4-1 to TRBJ1-5; D might be TRBD1 (6 bases). The CDR3 contains 16 residues. CDR1 is MGHRA and CDR2 is YSYEKL in the germline V gene. V was pared by 0 bases and J by 2 bases, with 11 bases between. The CDR3 nucleotides are TGCGCCAGCAGCCAAGAAGGGGGGGAGGGCAATCAGCCCCAGCATTTT. Amino acids: CASSQEGGEGNQPQHF.

This chain connects TRBV4-1 to TRBJ2-7; 7 bases are a match to TRBD1. This CDR3 has 16 residues. V shed 0 bases and J 3 bases; nucleotides not matched to a gene: 8. CDR1 MGHRA and CDR2 YSYEKL come from the germline V gene. The CDR3 DNA follows: TGCGCCAGCAGCCAAGATATGACAGGGCCTCACTACGAGCAGTACTTC. Amino acids: CASSQDMTGPHYEQYF.

The chain couples TRBV27 to TRBJ2-2, with 8 bases identical to TRBD2. This CDR3 has 16 residues. Germline V gene data show CDR1 as MNHEY and CDR2 as SMNVEV (reference sequence). Germline trimming cut 6 bases from V and 7 bases from J; bases unmatched to any gene: 13. The CDR3 nucleotides are TGTGCCAGCAGACCGTCAGCGGGAGAAAGTAACGGGGAGCTGTTTTTT. Amino acids: CASRPSAGESNGELFF.

This sequence joins TRBV30 and TRBJ1-4, with 7 bases matching TRBD1. The CDR3 loop spans 21 amino acids. The V gene end was trimmed by 0 bases and the J gene end by 0 bases; junction bases not matched to a gene: 19. The germline V gene encodes CDR1 GTSNPN and CDR2 SVGIG (reference sequence). CDR3 in DNA: TGTGCCTGGAGTGTACCCACTCCCCCTGACAGGGAGCCTTCAACTAATGAAAAACTGTTTTTT. Translating it yields CAWSVPTPPDREPSTNEKLFF.

The chain has TRBV11-2 and TRBJ1-1; D remains unclear. Germline CDR1 SGHAT, CDR2 FQNNGV. This CDR3 is built from 15 residues. Trimming cost V 0 bases and J 1 base, with 9 bases left between them. CDR3 bases: TGTGCCAGCAGCTTAGACGTCTGGGAGAACACTGAAGCTTTCTTT. This codes for CASSLDVWENTEAFF.

The chain joins TRBV30 to TRBJ2-2; no definite D call. CDR3 length equals 13 residues. CDR1 is GTSNPN, CDR2 SVGIG, per germline (reference sequence). Trimming shortened V by 5 bases and J by 5 bases, and 12 bases separated the two germline ends. The CDR3 DNA is TGTGCCTGGGGTGGCCTTCCTACCGGGGAGCTGTTTTTT. Translated: CAWGGLPTGELFF.

V is TRBV4-2 and J is TRBJ2-2, with TRBD2 matching 7 bases. Germline loops: CDR1 LGHNA, CDR2 YNFKEQ. With V trimmed by 4 bases and J by 3 bases, 5 bases remained unmatched. The CDR3 runs 15 residues. This CDR3 is CASSPQRDHTGELFF. The DNA of the CDR3 is TGTGCCAGCAGCCCCCAGCGGGATCACACCGGGGAGCTGTTTTTT.

The chain employs TRBV5-1 and TRBJ1-1; no clear D. Germline V gene lookup returns CDR1 SGHRS and CDR2 YFSETQ. The CDR3 runs 13 residues. V was shortened by 4 bases and J by 2 bases, with 9 bases between the two germline ends. The CDR3 region is CASSRLRNTEAFF. The CDR3 bases are TGCGCCAGCAGCAGGCTCCGAAACACTGAAGCTTTCTTT.

Note on this clone: Other DNA sequences in the sample encode the same CDR3. This chain links TRBV28 with TRBJ2-7; tentatively, D is TRBD2 (5 bases). Deletions cut 6 bases from V and 3 bases from J, with 6 bases between. This CDR3 contains 11 residues. The germline V gene encodes CDR1 MDHEN and CDR2 SYDVKM. This CDR3 is CASRRVYEQYF. In DNA form, the CDR3 reads TGTGCCAGCAGGCGGGTCTACGAGCAGTACTTC.

This chain links TRBV5-1 with TRBJ1-1; no definite D call. Germline values: CDR1 SGHRS, CDR2 YFSETQ. The CDR3 runs 14 residues. V was clipped by 4 bases and J by 1 base, with 11 bases between them. CDR3 protein: CASSSGRGNTEAFF. CDR3 nucleotide sequence: TGCGCCAGCAGCAGCGGCCGGGGGAACACTGAAGCTTTCTTT.

The V call is TRBV7-3, the J call TRBJ1-2; 7 bases match TRBD1. Germline loops: CDR1 SGHTA, CDR2 FQGTGA. Germline trimming cut 4 bases from V and 4 bases from J; bases unmatched to any gene: 3. This CDR3 region has 13 residues. CDR3 in amino acids: CASSSGQLYGYTF. DNA for the CDR3: TGTGCCAGCAGCTCGGGACAGCTCTATGGCTACACCTTC.

The CDR3 region is CASSLMTREGRFIIQYF. As DNA, the CDR3 is TGTGCCAGCAGCCTAATGACGCGGGAGGGCCGTTTTATCATTCAGTACTTC. The chain employs TRBV27 and TRBJ2-4; 9 bases are shared with TRBD2. This CDR3 contains 17 residues. CDR1 MNHEY and CDR2 SMNVEV come from the germline V gene (reference sequence). V was pared by 6 bases and J by 9 bases, with 18 bases of the junction left unmatched.

This chain joins TRBV5-8 and TRBJ2-1; 8 bases match TRBD1. J lost 0 bases, V lost 1 base, and 6 bases had no gene match. The CDR3 is made up of 17 amino acids. Germline V lookup: CDR1 SGHTS, CDR2 YDEGEE. CDR3 amino acids: CASSLWPDRGSYNEQFF. As DNA, the CDR3 is TGTGCCAGCAGCTTGTGGCCCGACAGGGGCTCCTACAATGAGCAGTTCTTC.

V gene TRBV28 combines with J gene TRBJ2-2, with 10 bases aligning to TRBD1. The V gene end was trimmed by 10 bases and the J gene end by 1 base; junction bases not matched to a gene: 6. Germline lookup yields CDR1 MDHEN and CDR2 SYDVKM. This CDR3 contains 15 residues. In nucleotides, the CDR3 is TGTGCCACTAAGGGGACAGGGGAGAACACCGGGGAGCTGTTTTTT. It translates to CATKGTGENTGELFF.

The rearrangement joins TRBV4-3 to TRBJ2-2; 7 positions match TRBD2. This CDR3 is 16 amino acids long. With 4 bases clipped from V and 6 bases from J, the junction kept 11 bases outside the gene matches. Germline CDR1 and CDR2: LGHNA and YSLEER. CDR3 in amino acids: CASSPKTVSGAGELFF. The CDR3 nucleotides are TGCGCCAGCAGCCCCAAAACGGTGAGCGGGGCCGGGGAGCTGTTTTTT.

This clone was found once. The chain combines TRBV5-5 with TRBJ1-2, with TRBD1 identical over 7 bases. The trim removed 0 bases at V and 3 bases at J, leaving 8 bases unmatched. Germline V gives CDR1 SGHKS, CDR2 YYEKEE (reference sequence). The CDR3 spans 16 residues. CDR3 amino acids: CASSLAIDRAHYGYTF. CDR3 DNA: TGTGCCAGCAGCTTGGCGATTGACAGGGCGCACTATGGCTACACCTTC.

The chain joins TRBV19 to TRBJ2-2; 10 bases fit TRBD1. CDR3 length: 17 amino acids. The trim removed 6 bases at V and 2 bases at J, leaving 9 bases unmatched. From germline, CDR1 is LNHDA and CDR2 SQIVND (reference sequence). CDR3 sequence: CASRRQGASGNTGELFF. In DNA, the CDR3 is TGTGCCAGTAGGCGACAGGGGGCGTCGGGTAACACCGGGGAGCTGTTTTTT. Combining the CDR3 with reference TRBV19 and TRBJ2-2 gives the whole variable domain DGGITQSPKYLFRKEGQNVTLSCEQNLNHDAMYWYRQDPGQGLRLIYYSQIVNDFQKGDIAEGYSVSREKKESFPLTVTSAQKNPTAFYLCASRRQGASGNTGELFFGEGSRLTVL.

This rearrangement joins TRBV28 to TRBJ2-7; TRBD2 might be the D (6 bases). Germline CDR1 is MDHEN and CDR2 is SYDVKM. The V gene lost 1 base and the J gene lost 7 bases, with 14 bases spanning the gap. The length of the CDR3 is 14 residues. CDR3 amino acids: CASSLSVAVLEQYF. In DNA form, the CDR3 reads TGTGCCAGCAGTTTATCGGTAGCGGTTCTGGAGCAGTACTTC.